This T cell receptor (beta chain) came from a study of OX40 agonist ivuxolimab in advanced cancers. Study-level background: Participants, 75% to 90% male, averaged 60 years of age, ranging from roughly 20 to 85.

On this clone: Its antigen is still unknown. At one boundary the junction diverges from the germline segment, which might be a read error.

Libraries were prepared by immunoSEQ multiplex PCR; TCRdb keeps only in-frame clonotypes and omits some of them. The sample includes tens of thousands of clones, 84% of them seen just once. Whole-study results and caveats: CD8+ T cells averaged more expanded clones than CD4+. At 0.1-3.0 mg/kg, partial responders had clonal expansion among the lowest observed.

In germline, CDR1 is SGHDN, CDR2 FVKESK. The CDR3 covers 13 residues. Material: CD4+ or CD8+ T cells sorted from blood, obtained in a trial of the OX40 agonist ivuxolimab. The TCR originated in an adult with an advanced solid tumor such as melanoma, head and neck, liver or kidney cancer. The chain uses TRBV14 and TRBJ2-4, with 10 nucleotides matching TRBD1. This CDR3 is CASSQTRQGAQHF. The CDR3 DNA reads as TGTGCCAGCAGCCAAACCAGACAGGGGGCGCAACACTTC.